This T cell receptor beta chain is drawn from a study of T cell responses to AZD1222 COVID-19 vaccine. The CDR3 is 14 residues long. Germline V gene sequence: CDR1 SGHRS, CDR2 YFSETQ. Trimming took 0 bases from V and 1 from J, leaving 6 bases between them. Produced via immunoSEQ multiplex PCR; TCRdb's table is partial and in-frame only. The sample gives 100,000 to 150,000 clones, roughly 86% of which show up once; roughly 10% is in the top ten. The rearrangement uses TRBV5-1 and TRBJ2-3; D uncertain. This sequence originates from an adult in good health. Sequencing was performed on peripheral blood, taken on day 0 of AZD1222 vaccination. CDR3 DNA sequence: TGCGCCAGCAGCTTGGCGAGCGGCACAGATACGCAGTATTTT. Protein: CASSLASGTDTQYF. Supplemented by reference TRBV5-1 and TRBJ2-3, the full variable domain reads KAGVTQTPRYLIKTRGQQVTLSCSPISGHRSVSWYQQTPGQGLQFLFEYFSETQRNKGNFPGRFSGRQFSNSRSEMNVSTLELGDSALYLCASSLASGTDTQYFGPGTRLTVL.